This T cell receptor beta chain was sequenced in a study of shared clonotypes between healthy human individuals. A few counts support this clone. In the original processing: ImmunoSEQ output held junction-only sequences without quality scores, so filtering differed. Using immunoSEQ multiplex PCR, the repertoire was profiled, and TCRdb retains in-frame clones only, with some absent. V and J calls and clone size are those listed in that table; D and trimming were worked out from the DNA. Here the sample spans approximately 720,000 clones, roughly nine tenths being singletons. Positively selected for CCR7, the CD45RO-negative cells used as naive CD8 cells excluded terminally differentiated effector memory CD45RA+ cells. Sequences were obtained from naive CD8+ T cells sorted from blood. This TCR came from a man aged 25 to 40 in good health.

CDR3 sequence reads: CAWSVGAGGSDEQYF. The CDR3 bases are TGTGCCTGGAGTGTAGGGGCAGGGGGCTCAGACGAGCAGTACTTC. This rearrangement joins TRBV30 to TRBJ2-7; 8 nucleotides line up with TRBD1. Losses at the gene ends were 0 bases for V and 5 bases for J; bases not matched to a gene: 9. Per germline, CDR1 GTSNPN and CDR2 SVGIG (reference sequence). CDR3 length: 15 amino acids.